These 25 T cell receptor beta chains were sequenced from one sample in a study of T cell responses to AZD1222 COVID-19 vaccine. The protocol was immunoSEQ multiplex PCR, while the TCRdb copy is restricted to in-frame clones and leaves out a portion. The sample carries about 86,000 clones, approximately 88% recorded once. The starting material was peripheral blood, obtained on day 0 of AZD1222 vaccination. The receptors shown here come from an adult in good health.

The chain carries TRBV21-1 and TRBJ2-5. TRBV21-1 is labeled a pseudogene. The CDR3 is made up of 14 amino acids. CDR3 in DNA: TGTGCCAGCAGCAAAGATGTGTACCAAGAGACCCAGTACTTC. Its translation is CASSKDVYQETQYF.

The chain has TRBV14 and TRBJ2-1, with a possible D match to TRBD2 (5 bases). From germline, CDR1 is SGHDN and CDR2 FVKESK. The V and J ends lost 0 bases and 0 bases respectively, with 18 bases between them. The CDR3 runs 19 residues. CDR3 residues: CASSQDYGQRKSSYNEQFF. Written as DNA, the CDR3 is TGTGCCAGCAGCCAAGATTATGGCCAGCGGAAGAGCTCCTACAATGAGCAGTTCTTC.

This clone was observed a few times. This chain joins TRBV11-1 and TRBJ1-6; D gene uncertain. CDR1 is SGHAT, CDR2 FQDESV, per germline (reference sequence). Trimming removed 3 bases from V and 6 bases from J, with 9 bases in between. The CDR3 totals 14 residues. CDR3 in DNA: TGTGCCAGCAGCTTGCGACACGGTAATTCACCCCTCCACTTT. The encoded protein is CASSLRHGNSPLHF.

Comments on this clone: One junction end disagrees with the germline gene, perhaps due to a read error. The genes are TRBV10-2 and TRBJ1-2; a possible D gene is TRBD1 (5 bases). This CDR3 is built from 14 residues. Germline assignment: CDR1 WSHSY and CDR2 SAAADI. The CDR3 DNA is TGCGCCAGCAGTCAGTCCCCTGGGGGCTATGGCTACACCTTC. As protein: CASSQSPGGYGYTF.

This clone was recorded only once. The chain links TRBV4-3 to TRBJ1-2; D not certain. This CDR3 spans 15 amino acids. V was clipped by 0 bases and J by 2 bases, with 10 bases between them. Germline lookup yields CDR1 LGHNA and CDR2 YSLEER. CDR3 loop: CASSQDGVRNYGYTF. The CDR3, as DNA: TGCGCCAGCAGCCAAGATGGAGTCCGAAACTATGGCTACACCTTC.

This clone was counted a single time. This chain connects TRBV7-2 to TRBJ1-2, with TRBD1 matching 12 bases. This CDR3 has 16 residues. Trimming cost V 2 bases and J 4 bases; bases outside gene matches: 5. Germline loops: CDR1 SGHTA, CDR2 FQGNSA. Here the CDR3 reads CASSLRGTGGFYGYTF. The CDR3, as DNA: TGTGCCAGCAGCTTAAGAGGGACAGGGGGCTTCTATGGCTACACCTTC.

The chain uses TRBV28 and TRBJ2-2; the match to TRBD1 covers 9 bases. Germline V lookup: CDR1 MDHEN, CDR2 SYDVKM. The J segment lost 5 bases and the V segment lost 2 bases, leaving 6 bases of the junction unmatched. The CDR3 loop spans 16 amino acids. The CDR3 region is CASSLNRGLFTGELFF. The CDR3 bases are TGTGCCAGCAGTTTAAACAGGGGGCTGTTTACCGGGGAGCTGTTTTTT.

The CDR3 bases are TGTGCCAGCAGCTACAGACGAGGTGCTGATAATTCACCCCTCCACTTT. It yields the protein CASSYRRGADNSPLHF. The rearrangement links TRBV11-2 to TRBJ1-6; D not resolved. This CDR3 comprises 16 residues. V lost 4 bases, J lost 5 bases, and 15 bases lay in between. Germline CDR1 reads SGHAT; CDR2 reads FQNNGV.

CDR3 region: CASSEDINYGYTF. CDR3 nucleotide sequence: TGTGCCAGCAGTGAAGACATAAACTATGGCTACACCTTC. V and J are TRBV2 and TRBJ1-2; no reliable D call. Germline V CDR1 and CDR2: SNHLY, FYNNEI. The CDR3 covers 13 residues. Trimming stripped 1 base from V and 2 bases from J, with 5 bases between. Full variable domain (missing parts from reference TRBV2 and TRBJ1-2): EPEVTQTPSHQVTQMGQEVILRCVPISNHLYFYWYRQILGQKVEFLVSFYNNEISEKSEIFDDQFSVERPDGSNFTLKIRSTKLEDSAMYFCASSEDINYGYTFGSGTRLTVV.

This chain links TRBV7-3 with TRBJ2-2; D might be TRBD1 (6 bases). CDR1 and CDR2 (germline): SGHTA, FQGTGA. This CDR3 has 15 amino acids. Trimming stripped 3 bases from V and 2 bases from J, with 10 bases between. CDR3 DNA: TGTGCCAGCAGCTTGATTGGGACAAACACCGGGGAGCTGTTTTTT. It yields the protein CASSLIGTNTGELFF. Drawing the rest from reference TRBV7-3 and TRBJ2-2, the complete variable domain is GAGVSQTPSNKVTEKGKYVELRCDPISGHTALYWYRQSLGQGPEFLIYFQGTGAADDSGLPNDRFFAVRPEGSVSTLKIQRTERGDSAVYLCASSLIGTNTGELFFGEGSRLTVL.

The chain carries TRBV5-1 and TRBJ1-3; 7 bases fit TRBD1. CDR3 length: 15 amino acids. Germline assignment: CDR1 SGHRS and CDR2 YFSETQ. The ends lost 4 bases at V and 0 bases at J; junction bases unmatched: 4. Here the CDR3 DNA reads TGCGCCAGCAGCCTGACAGGGAGCTCTGGAAACACCATATATTTT. Translating gives CASSLTGSSGNTIYF. The full variable domain, completed using reference TRBV5-1 and TRBJ1-3, is KAGVTQTPRYLIKTRGQQVTLSCSPISGHRSVSWYQQTPGQGLQFLFEYFSETQRNKGNFPGRFSGRQFSNSRSEMNVSTLELGDSALYLCASSLTGSSGNTIYFGEGSWLTVV.

The rearrangement joins TRBV18 to TRBJ2-7; 9 bases are shared with TRBD2. Germline-derived CDR1 and CDR2 are KGHSH and LQKENI. V dropped 3 bases and J dropped 3; count of bases not matched to a gene: 6. The CDR3 sequence is 15 residues long. CDR3 sequence reads: CASSPRSGRSYEQYF. CDR3 sequence (DNA): TGTGCCAGCTCACCCCGTAGCGGGAGAAGCTACGAGCAGTACTTC. Full variable domain (outside the CDR3, taken from reference TRBV18 and TRBJ2-7): NAGVMQNPRHLVRRRGQEARLRCSPMKGHSHVYWYRQLPEEGLKFMVYLQKENIIDESGMPKERFSAEFPKEGPSILRIQQVVRGDSAAYFCASSPRSGRSYEQYFGPGTRLTVT.

This clone appeared a single time. The chain carries TRBV7-2 and TRBJ2-7; 10 bases are a match to TRBD1. V lost 1 base and J lost 7; bases outside the gene matches: 4. CDR1 is SGHTA, CDR2 FQGNSA, per germline. The CDR3 is 14 residues long. The CDR3: CASSLGQGAGEQYF. Written as DNA, the CDR3 is TGTGCCAGCAGCTTAGGACAGGGGGCGGGGGAGCAGTACTTC.

V usage is TRBV5-7 and J usage is TRBJ1-3; 9 bases agree with TRBD1. TRBV5-7 is given ORF status, its function remaining uncertain. Trimming at V came to 0 bases and at J to 2 bases, leaving 6 bases not matched to a gene. The CDR3 runs 17 residues. The DNA for the CDR3 is TGTGCCAGCAGCTTGGGGACACGGACAGGGGCTGGAAACACCATATATTTT. It codes for CASSLGTRTGAGNTIYF.

V usage is TRBV5-1 and J usage is TRBJ1-4; the D is unclear. Deletions cut 5 bases from V and 0 bases from J, with 8 bases between. This CDR3 comprises 14 residues. Germline CDR1 is SGHRS and CDR2 is YFSETQ. The CDR3 sequence: CASRATTTNEKLFF. The CDR3 nucleotides are TGCGCCAGCAGGGCGACAACAACTAATGAAAAACTGTTTTTT.

J is TRBJ2-5 and V is TRBV20-1; D gene ambiguous. The CDR3 runs 11 residues. The germline V gene has CDR1 DFQATT and CDR2 SNEGSKA (reference sequence). Trimming removed 3 bases from V and 1 base from J, with 3 bases in between. The CDR3 nucleotides are TGCAGTGCTAGCCCCCAAGAGACCCAGTACTTC. Translating it yields CSASPQETQYF.

The chain combines TRBV7-2 with TRBJ2-5; tentatively, D is TRBD1 (5 bases). Trimming cost V 6 bases and J 2 bases, with 13 bases left between them. The CDR3 is made up of 14 amino acids. Germline V lookup: CDR1 SGHTA, CDR2 FQGNSA. For the CDR3, the DNA is TGTGCCAGCAGTCTAAGGGGTCAGCAAGAGACCCAGTACTTC. It encodes CASSLRGQQETQYF.

The rearrangement uses TRBV30 and TRBJ2-5, with TRBD2 identical over 7 bases. CDR3 length: 13 residues. V trimming: 3 bases; J trimming: 2 bases; junction bases outside the gene matches: 3. The germline CDR1 and CDR2 sequences are GTSNPN and SVGIG (reference sequence). CDR3 sequence: CAWSVGLQETQYF. In nucleotides, the CDR3 is TGTGCCTGGAGCGTGGGACTACAAGAGACCCAGTACTTC.

The genes are TRBV29-1 and TRBJ2-5, with TRBD1 matching over 9 bases. Germline V gives CDR1 SQVTM, CDR2 ANQGSEA. This CDR3 is built from 15 residues. Unmatched junction bases numbered 10, after V lost 6 bases and J lost 2 bases. The CDR3, as DNA: TGCAGCGTGCGCAAACAGGGGGCATGGCAAGAGACCCAGTACTTC. Translated: CSVRKQGAWQETQYF. The variable domain in full, with the rest retrieved from reference TRBV29-1 and TRBJ2-5, is SAVISQKPSRDICQRGTSLTIQCQVDSQVTMMFWYRQQPGQSLTLIATANQGSEATYESGFVIDKFPISRPNLTFSTLTVSNMSPEDSSIYLCSVRKQGAWQETQYFGPGTRLLVL.

This clone was found a few times. V gene TRBV5-6 combines with J gene TRBJ1-5; 7 bases map to TRBD1. The germline V gene has CDR1 SGHDT and CDR2 YYEEEE. The V gene end was trimmed by 4 bases and the J gene end by 2 bases; junction bases not matched to a gene: 6. The CDR3 is 15 amino acids. This chain's CDR3 is CASSAYDRGNQPQHF. The CDR3 DNA reads TGTGCCAGCAGCGCATACGACAGGGGCAATCAGCCCCAGCATTTT.

The chain uses TRBV5-4 and TRBJ1-4, with no clear D. Germline V gene sequence: CDR1 SGHNT, CDR2 YYREEE (reference sequence). The length of the CDR3 is 15 residues. Trimming stripped 0 bases from V and 0 bases from J, with 6 bases between. In DNA, the CDR3 is TGTGCCAGCAGCTTGGGGCTAACAACTAATGAAAAACTGTTTTTT. Protein sequence: CASSLGLTTNEKLFF. Based on the CDR3 plus reference TRBV5-4 and TRBJ1-4, the full variable domain is ETGVTQSPTHLIKTRGQQVTLRCSSQSGHNTVSWYQQALGQGPQFIFQYYREEENGRGNFPPRFSGLQFPNYSSELNVNALELDDSALYLCASSLGLTTNEKLFFGSGTQLSVL.

The rearrangement links TRBV5-1 to TRBJ2-1; 9 bases fit TRBD2. The CDR3 consists of 14 residues. Germline loops: CDR1 SGHRS, CDR2 YFSETQ. With 5 bases clipped from V and 5 bases from J, the junction kept 5 bases outside the gene matches. Here the CDR3 reads CASRVGLADNEQFF. The DNA of the CDR3 is TGCGCCAGCAGGGTGGGACTAGCAGACAATGAGCAGTTCTTC.

The J gene is TRBJ1-2, the V gene TRBV28, with TRBD1 matching over 9 bases. The germline CDR1 and CDR2 sequences are MDHEN and SYDVKM. This CDR3 has 15 residues. Trimming took 5 bases from V and 10 from J; bases not matched to a gene: 14. The CDR3 region has the DNA TGTGCCAGCAGTACCCGGGACAGGGCCCTAGTAGTCTACACCTTC. Encoded protein: CASSTRDRALVVYTF.

The chain recombines TRBV7-9 with TRBJ2-7; D possibly matches TRBD1 or TRBD2 (5 bases each). Per the germline V gene, CDR1 is SEHNR and CDR2 is FQNEAQ (reference sequence). The germline V and J ends were trimmed by 3 bases and 4 bases, with 16 bases remaining between them. The CDR3 spans 15 residues. The CDR3 region is CASSFSGTGVYEQYF. The CDR3 DNA sequence: TGTGCCAGCAGCTTTTCCGGGACCGGAGTGTACGAGCAGTACTTC.

There are a few counts of this clone. This chain links TRBV20-1 with TRBJ2-7, with D perhaps TRBD1 (6 bases). Germline V gene lookup returns CDR1 DFQATT and CDR2 SNEGSKA (reference sequence). The CDR3 extends over 14 amino acids. The ends were cut back, 3 bases at V and 0 bases at J, with 12 bases in the middle. The CDR3 sequence: CSASSEQGSYEQYF. In DNA, the CDR3 is TGCAGTGCTAGTTCTGAACAGGGCTCCTACGAGCAGTACTTC.